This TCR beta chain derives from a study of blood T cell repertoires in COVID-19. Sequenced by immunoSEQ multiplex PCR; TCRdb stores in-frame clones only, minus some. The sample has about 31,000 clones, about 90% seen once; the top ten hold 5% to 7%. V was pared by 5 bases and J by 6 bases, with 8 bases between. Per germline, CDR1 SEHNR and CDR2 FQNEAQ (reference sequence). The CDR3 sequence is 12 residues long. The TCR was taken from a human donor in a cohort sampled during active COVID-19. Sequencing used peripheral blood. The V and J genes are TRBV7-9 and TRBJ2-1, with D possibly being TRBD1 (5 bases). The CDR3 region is CASSMDINEQFF. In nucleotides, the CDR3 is TGTGCCAGCAGCATGGACATCAATGAGCAGTTCTTC.